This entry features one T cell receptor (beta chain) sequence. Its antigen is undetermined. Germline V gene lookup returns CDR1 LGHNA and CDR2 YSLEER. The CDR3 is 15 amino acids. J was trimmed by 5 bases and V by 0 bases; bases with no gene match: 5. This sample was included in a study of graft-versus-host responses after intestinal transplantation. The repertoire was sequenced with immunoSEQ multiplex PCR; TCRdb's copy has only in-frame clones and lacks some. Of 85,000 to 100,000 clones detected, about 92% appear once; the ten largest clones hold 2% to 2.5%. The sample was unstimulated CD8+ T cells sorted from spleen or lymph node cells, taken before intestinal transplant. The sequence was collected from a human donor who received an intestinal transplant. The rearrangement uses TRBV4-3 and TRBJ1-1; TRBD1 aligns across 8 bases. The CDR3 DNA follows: TGCGCCAGCAGCCAAGAGCAGGGGGCAGAAACTGAAGCTTTCTTT. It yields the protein CASSQEQGAETEAFF.